This TCR beta chain emerged from a study of ipilimumab plus nivolumab after autologous stem cell transplantation. Checkpoint therapy with ipilimumab 1 mg/kg began 14 to 28 days after transplant. Through week 26, nivolumab 3 mg/kg IV was given weeks 1, 4, 7, 10, then biweekly. Sequencing was performed with immunoSEQ multiplex PCR; in TCRdb, only in-frame clones are kept and a portion is missing. The sample shows 40,000 to 45,000 clones, almost 95% of them seen only once. This CDR3 contains 16 residues. V lost 2 bases and J 3 bases, leaving 14 bases between the germline ends. Germline assignment: CDR1 MNHEY and CDR2 SVGAGI.

The sequence came from a male donor with multiple myeloma. This chain uses TRBV6-5 with TRBJ2-1; D is unresolved. This sample comprised PBMCs, obtained in a trial of ipilimumab plus nivolumab as post-transplant consolidation. The CDR3 reads CASSYPGGRYYNEQFF. The CDR3 nucleotides read TGTGCCAGCAGTTACCCGGGTGGTCGGTACTACAATGAGCAGTTCTTC.